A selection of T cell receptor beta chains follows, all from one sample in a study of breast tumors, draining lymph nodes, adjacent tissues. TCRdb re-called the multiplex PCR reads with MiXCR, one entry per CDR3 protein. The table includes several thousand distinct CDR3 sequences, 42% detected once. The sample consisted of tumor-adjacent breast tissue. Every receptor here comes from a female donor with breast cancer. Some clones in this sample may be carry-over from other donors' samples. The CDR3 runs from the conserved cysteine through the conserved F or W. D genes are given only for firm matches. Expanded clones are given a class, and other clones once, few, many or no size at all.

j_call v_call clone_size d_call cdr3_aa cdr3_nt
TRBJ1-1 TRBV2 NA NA CASGPRAPITEAFF TGTGCCAGCGGGCCGAGGGCGCCGATCACTGAAGCTTTCTTT
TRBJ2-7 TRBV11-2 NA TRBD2 CASSDRTSVNEQYF TGTGCCAGCAGCGACCGGACTAGCGTTAACGAGCAGTACTTC
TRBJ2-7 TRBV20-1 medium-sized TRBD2 CSAKAGAGAYEQYF TGCAGTGCCAAAGCGGGAGCAGGAGCCTACGAGCAGTACTTC
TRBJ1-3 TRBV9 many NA CASSVSSFSANTIYF TGTGCCAGCAGCGTTTCATCGTTCTCTGCAAACACCATATATTTT
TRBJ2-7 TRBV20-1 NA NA CSARGSSYEQYF TGCAGTGCTAGAGGGTCTTCCTACGAGCAGTACTTC
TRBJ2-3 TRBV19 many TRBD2 CASSQIAGAGDTQYF TGTGCCAGTAGCCAGATAGCGGGAGCGGGGGATACGCAGTATTTT
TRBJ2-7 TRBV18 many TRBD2 CASSPTSGMGEQYF TGTGCCAGCTCACCGACTAGCGGGATGGGGGAGCAGTACTTC
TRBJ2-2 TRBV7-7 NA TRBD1 CASSPGQGSTGELFF TGTGCTAGCAGCCCAGGACAGGGGAGCACCGGGGAGCTGTTTTTT
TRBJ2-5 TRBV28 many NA CASSYGQLQETQYF TGTGCCAGCAGTTATGGTCAATTACAAGAGACCCAGTACTTC
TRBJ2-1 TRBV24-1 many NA CATSDRDNSYNEQFF TGTGCCACCAGTGATAGGGACAACTCCTACAATGAGCAGTTCTTC